The present TCR beta chain was sequenced within a study of OX40 agonist ivuxolimab in advanced cancers. Background on the study: Patients in dose escalation had liver, melanoma, kidney or head and neck cancers. Of the patients, three showed partial responses, one with hepatocellular carcinoma and two with cutaneous melanoma.

Samples of blood were obtained at baseline, on cycle 4 day 1, and on cycle 7 day 1. Overall study results and limits: Low clonal expansion, among the lowest seen, marked partial responders at 0.1-3.0 mg/kg.

CDR1 SGHTA and CDR2 FQGNSA come from the germline V gene. The CDR3 has 16 residues. The trim removed 0 bases at V and 4 bases at J, leaving 6 bases unmatched. Produced via immunoSEQ multiplex PCR; TCRdb's table is partial and in-frame only. This table holds some 97,000 clones, around 93% found once. Concerning this clone: What it recognizes is unknown.

This TCR derives from an adult with an advanced solid tumor such as melanoma, head and neck, liver or kidney cancer. The gene calls are TRBV7-2 and TRBJ2-3, with 8 nucleotides matching TRBD2. Sequenced here: CD4+ or CD8+ T cells sorted from blood, sampled in a trial of the OX40 agonist ivuxolimab. The CDR3: CASSLAPLAGSDTQYF. The CDR3 region has the DNA TGTGCCAGCAGCTTAGCGCCCCTAGCGGGCTCAGATACGCAGTATTTT.